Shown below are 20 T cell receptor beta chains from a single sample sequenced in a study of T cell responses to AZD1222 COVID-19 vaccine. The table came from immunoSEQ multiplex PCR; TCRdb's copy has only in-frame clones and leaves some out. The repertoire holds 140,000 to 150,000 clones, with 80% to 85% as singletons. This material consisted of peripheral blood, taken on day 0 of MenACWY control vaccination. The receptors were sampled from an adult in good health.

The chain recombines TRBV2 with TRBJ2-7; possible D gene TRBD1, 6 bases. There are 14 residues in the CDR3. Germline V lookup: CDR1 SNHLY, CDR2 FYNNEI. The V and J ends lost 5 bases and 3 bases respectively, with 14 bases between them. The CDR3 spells CASSQGGQNYEQYF. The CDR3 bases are TGTGCCAGCAGTCAAGGAGGACAGAACTACGAGCAGTACTTC.

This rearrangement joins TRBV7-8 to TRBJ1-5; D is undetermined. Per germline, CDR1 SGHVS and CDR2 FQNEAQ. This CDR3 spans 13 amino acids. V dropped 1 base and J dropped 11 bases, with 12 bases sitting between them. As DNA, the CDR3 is TGTGCCAGCAGCTTAGGGTACACAGAGTCCCAGCATTTT. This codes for CASSLGYTESQHF.

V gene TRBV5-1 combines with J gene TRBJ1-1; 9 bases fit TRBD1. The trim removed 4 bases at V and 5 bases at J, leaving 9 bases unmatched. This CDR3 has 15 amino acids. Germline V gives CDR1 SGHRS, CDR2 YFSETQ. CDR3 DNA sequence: TGCGCCAGCAGCATCCTGCCCGGGACAGGGACTGAAGCTTTCTTT. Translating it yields CASSILPGTGTEAFF. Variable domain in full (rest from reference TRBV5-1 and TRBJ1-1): KAGVTQTPRYLIKTRGQQVTLSCSPISGHRSVSWYQQTPGQGLQFLFEYFSETQRNKGNFPGRFSGRQFSNSRSEMNVSTLELGDSALYLCASSILPGTGTEAFFGQGTRLTVV.

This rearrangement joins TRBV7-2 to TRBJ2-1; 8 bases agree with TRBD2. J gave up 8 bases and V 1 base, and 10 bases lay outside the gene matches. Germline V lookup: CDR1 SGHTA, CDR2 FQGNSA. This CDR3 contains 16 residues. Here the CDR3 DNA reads TGTGCCAGCAGCTTAGGAGCGGGGGTATTAACCTATGAGCAGTTCTTC. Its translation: CASSLGAGVLTYEQFF.

The CDR3 coding sequence is TGTGCCAGCAGTCAGGGACAGTCTTCACCCCTCCACTTT. Protein: CASSQGQSSPLHF. V and J are TRBV27 and TRBJ1-6; 7 positions match TRBD1. J gave up 9 bases and V 5 bases, and 4 bases lay outside the gene matches. CDR3 length: 13 residues. In germline, CDR1 is MNHEY, CDR2 SMNVEV (reference sequence).

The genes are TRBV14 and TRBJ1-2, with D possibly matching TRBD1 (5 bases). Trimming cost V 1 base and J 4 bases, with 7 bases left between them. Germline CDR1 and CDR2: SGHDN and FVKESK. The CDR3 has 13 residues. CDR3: CASSQAGLYGYTF. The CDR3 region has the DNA TGTGCCAGCAGCCAAGCAGGGCTCTATGGCTACACCTTC.

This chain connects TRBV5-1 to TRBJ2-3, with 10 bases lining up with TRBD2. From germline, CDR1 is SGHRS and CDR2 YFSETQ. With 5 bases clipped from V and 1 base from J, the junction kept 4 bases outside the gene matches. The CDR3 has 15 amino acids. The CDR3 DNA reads TGCGCCAGCAGGTCCCTAGCGGGGGGCACAGATACGCAGTATTTT. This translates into CASRSLAGGTDTQYF.

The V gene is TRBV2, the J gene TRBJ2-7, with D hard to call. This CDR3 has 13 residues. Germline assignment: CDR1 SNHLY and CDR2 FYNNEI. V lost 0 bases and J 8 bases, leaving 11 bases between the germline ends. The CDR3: CASSEAGRLKQYF. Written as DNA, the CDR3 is TGTGCCAGCAGTGAAGCGGGAAGACTTAAGCAGTACTTC.

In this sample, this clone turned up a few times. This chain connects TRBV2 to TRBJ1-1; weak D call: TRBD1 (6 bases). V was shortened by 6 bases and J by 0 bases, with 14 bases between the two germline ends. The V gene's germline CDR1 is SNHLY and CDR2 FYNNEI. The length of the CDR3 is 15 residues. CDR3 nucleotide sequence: TGTGCCAGCAGGGGAGGAGGGGGAATGAACACTGAAGCTTTCTTT. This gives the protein CASRGGGGMNTEAFF. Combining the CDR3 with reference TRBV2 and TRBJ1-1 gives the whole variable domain EPEVTQTPSHQVTQMGQEVILRCVPISNHLYFYWYRQILGQKVEFLVSFYNNEISEKSEIFDDQFSVERPDGSNFTLKIRSTKLEDSAMYFCASRGGGGMNTEAFFGQGTRLTVV.

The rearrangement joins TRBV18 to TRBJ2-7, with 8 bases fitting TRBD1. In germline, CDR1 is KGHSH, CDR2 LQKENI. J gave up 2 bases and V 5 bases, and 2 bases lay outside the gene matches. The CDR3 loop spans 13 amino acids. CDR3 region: CASSTGGPYEQYF. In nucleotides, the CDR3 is TGTGCCAGCTCAACAGGGGGACCCTACGAGCAGTACTTC.

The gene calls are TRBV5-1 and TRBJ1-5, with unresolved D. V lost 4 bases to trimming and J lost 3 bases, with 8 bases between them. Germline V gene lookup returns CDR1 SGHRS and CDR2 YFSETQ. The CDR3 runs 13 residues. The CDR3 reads CASSPGVNQPQHF. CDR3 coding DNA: TGCGCCAGCAGCCCTGGGGTCAATCAGCCCCAGCATTTT.

CDR3 coding DNA: TGTGCCAGTAGTACCAGGACAGGGGATAGCAATCAGCCCCAGCATTTT. This sequence encodes CASSTRTGDSNQPQHF. The J gene is TRBJ1-5, the V gene TRBV19; 9 bases align to TRBD1. The CDR3 contains 16 residues. V lost 4 bases to trimming and J lost 0 bases; unmatched junction nucleotides: 4. CDR1 and CDR2 from the germline V gene are LNHDA and SQIVND (reference sequence). Full variable domain (missing parts from reference TRBV19 and TRBJ1-5): DGGITQSPKYLFRKEGQNVTLSCEQNLNHDAMYWYRQDPGQGLRLIYYSQIVNDFQKGDIAEGYSVSREKKESFPLTVTSAQKNPTAFYLCASSTRTGDSNQPQHFGDGTRLSIL.

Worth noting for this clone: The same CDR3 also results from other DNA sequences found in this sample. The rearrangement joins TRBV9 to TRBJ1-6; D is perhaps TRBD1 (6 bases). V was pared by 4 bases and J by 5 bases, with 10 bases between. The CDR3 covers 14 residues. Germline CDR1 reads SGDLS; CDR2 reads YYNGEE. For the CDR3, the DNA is TGTGCCAGCAGCCCCGCAGGGGATAATTCACCCCTCCACTTT. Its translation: CASSPAGDNSPLHF.

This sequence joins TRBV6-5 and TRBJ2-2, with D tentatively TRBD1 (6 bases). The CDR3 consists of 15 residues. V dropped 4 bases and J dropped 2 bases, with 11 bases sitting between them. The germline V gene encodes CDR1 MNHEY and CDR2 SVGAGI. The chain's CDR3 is CASSLGTPNTGELFF. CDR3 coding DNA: TGTGCCAGCAGTTTAGGGACACCTAACACCGGGGAGCTGTTTTTT.

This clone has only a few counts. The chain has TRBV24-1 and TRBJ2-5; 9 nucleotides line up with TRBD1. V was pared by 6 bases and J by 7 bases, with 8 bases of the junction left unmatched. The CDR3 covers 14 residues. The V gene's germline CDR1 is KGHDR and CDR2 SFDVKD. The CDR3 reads CATSKDRGQGTQYF. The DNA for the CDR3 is TGTGCCACCAGTAAGGACAGGGGTCAGGGGACCCAGTACTTC.

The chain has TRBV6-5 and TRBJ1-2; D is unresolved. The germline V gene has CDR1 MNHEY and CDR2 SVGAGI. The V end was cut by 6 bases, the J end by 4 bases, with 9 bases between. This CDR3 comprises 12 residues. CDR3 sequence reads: CASSPTAYGYTF. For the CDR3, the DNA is TGTGCCAGCAGCCCGACGGCCTATGGCTACACCTTC.

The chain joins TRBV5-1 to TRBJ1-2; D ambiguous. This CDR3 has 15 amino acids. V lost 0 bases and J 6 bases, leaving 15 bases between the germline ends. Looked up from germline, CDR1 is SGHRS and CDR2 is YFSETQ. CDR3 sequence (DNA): TGCGCCAGCAGCTTGGAGGTCGGGCTTCGGAATGGCTACACCTTC. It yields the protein CASSLEVGLRNGYTF.

The CDR3 bases are TGTGCCACCAGCAGGAACAGAGAAACCACAGATACGCAGTATTTT. Amino acid sequence: CATSRNRETTDTQYF. V and J are TRBV15 and TRBJ2-3; D is ambiguous. In germline, CDR1 is LNHNV, CDR2 YYDKDF (reference sequence). V gave up 3 bases and J gave up 2 bases, with 12 bases separating them. CDR3 size: 15 residues.

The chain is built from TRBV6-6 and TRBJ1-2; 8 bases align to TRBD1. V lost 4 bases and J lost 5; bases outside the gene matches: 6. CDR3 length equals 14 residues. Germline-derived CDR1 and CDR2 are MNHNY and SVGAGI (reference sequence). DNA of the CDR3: TGTGCCAGCAGTTCCCTTGGACAGGGATATGGCTACACCTTC. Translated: CASSSLGQGYGYTF.

DNA for the CDR3: TGTGCCAGCAGTTACTCGATGGTACCCTACGAGCAGTACGTC. Amino acid sequence: CASSYSMVPYEQYV. This chain links TRBV6-5 with TRBJ2-7; unclear D gene. The CDR3 has 14 residues. V was trimmed by 0 bases and J by 2 bases, leaving 8 bases between them. Germline CDR1 and CDR2: MNHEY and SVGAGI.